One sample yielded the 8 T cell receptor beta chains listed below, sequenced in a study of OX40 agonist ivuxolimab in advanced cancers. Clones were read by immunoSEQ multiplex PCR, and TCRdb kept only the in-frame ones, dropping some. The sample lists more than 55,000 clones; about 90% were seen once. The sample was CD4+ or CD8+ T cells sorted from blood, taken in a trial of the OX40 agonist ivuxolimab. These receptors were collected from an adult with an advanced solid tumor such as melanoma, head and neck, liver or kidney cancer.

The V gene is TRBV7-3, the J gene TRBJ1-2, with D unclear. The CDR3 sequence is 12 residues long. V was trimmed by 5 bases and J by 8 bases, leaving 12 bases between them. Germline-derived CDR1 and CDR2 are SGHTA and FQGTGA. CDR3 coding DNA: TGTGCCAGCAGCCCGTGGGATGGGGGCTACACCTTC. It is translated as CASSPWDGGYTF.

V usage is TRBV18 and J usage is TRBJ2-1; TRBD2 aligns across 13 bases. J lost 8 bases, V lost 4 bases, and 5 bases had no gene match. Germline V gives CDR1 KGHSH, CDR2 LQKENI. The CDR3 has 15 residues. CDR3 coding DNA: TGTGCCAGCTCACGGACTAGCGGGAGTGGCGATGAGCAGTTCTTC. It codes for CASSRTSGSGDEQFF.

The chain is built from TRBV9 and TRBJ2-2; D might be TRBD2 (6 bases). The V end lost 3 bases, the J end lost 4 bases, and 16 bases lay between the germline ends. The CDR3 extends over 16 amino acids. CDR1 SGDLS and CDR2 YYNGEE come from the germline V gene. Here the CDR3 DNA reads TGTGCCAGCAGCGGACTAGGCCGCCCGGCCACCGGGGAGCTGTTTTTT. The encoded protein is CASSGLGRPATGELFF.

V usage is TRBV5-4 and J usage is TRBJ2-1; 7 bases line up with TRBD2. Per the germline V gene, CDR1 is SGHNT and CDR2 is YYREEE (reference sequence). V lost 7 bases and J lost 5; bases outside the gene matches: 9. The CDR3 is made up of 14 amino acids. The CDR3 nucleotides are TGTGCCAGCGCTCCTAGCGGAACTAACAATGAGCAGTTCTTC. Its protein product is CASAPSGTNNEQFF.

This rearrangement joins TRBV7-2 to TRBJ2-7; 11 bases fit TRBD2. V shed 4 bases, J shed 6 bases, and the junction held 5 bases outside the gene matches. Germline V gives CDR1 SGHTA, CDR2 FQGNSA. This CDR3 region has 14 residues. CDR3 amino acids: CASSYSGRAGEQYF. Written as DNA, the CDR3 is TGTGCCAGCAGCTATAGCGGGAGGGCGGGCGAGCAGTACTTC. Filled out from reference TRBV7-2 and TRBJ2-7, the complete variable domain reads GAGVSQSPSNKVTEKGKDVELRCDPISGHTALYWYRQSLGQGLEFLIYFQGNSAPDKSGLPSDRFSAERTGGSVSTLTIQRTQQEDSAVYLCASSYSGRAGEQYFGPGTRLTVT.

This clone occurred a few times. This chain links TRBV4-1 with TRBJ2-1; 11 bases line up with TRBD2. Per the germline V gene, CDR1 is MGHRA and CDR2 is YSYEKL. J was trimmed by 3 bases and V by 4 bases; bases with no gene match: 2. There are 15 residues in the CDR3. CDR3 in amino acids: CASSRGLADYNEQFF. The CDR3 nucleotides are TGCGCCAGCAGCCGGGGACTAGCGGACTACAATGAGCAGTTCTTC.

The V gene is TRBV7-2, the J gene TRBJ1-4, with TRBD1 as a possible D gene (5 bases). Trimming cost V 5 bases and J 2 bases, with 12 bases left between them. Germline loops: CDR1 SGHTA, CDR2 FQGNSA. The CDR3 loop spans 15 amino acids. The CDR3: CASSPPGRTNEKLFF. Here the CDR3 DNA reads TGTGCCAGCAGCCCGCCGGGACGGACTAATGAAAAACTGTTTTTT.

Regarding this clone: The junction and the germline gene differ at one end; a read error may be behind it. The chain joins TRBV6-5 to TRBJ2-7, with 10 nucleotides matching TRBD1. Germline loops: CDR1 MNHEY, CDR2 SVGAGI. The CDR3 totals 15 residues. The CDR3 loop reads CASSDSGTGAHEQYF. As DNA, the CDR3 is TGTGCCAGCAGTGACTCCGGGACAGGGGCACACGAGCAGTACTTC.